The source of this TCR beta chain is a study of blood T cell repertoires in COVID-19. Background on the study: Collection of acute and convalescent COVID-19 samples took place in the United States, Italy and Spain. The cDNA or gDNA used as material had been derived from T cells, B-cell-depleted T cells, or PBMCs.

In the study's own analysis: Estimates of nucleated cell counts were drawn from the amplification of reference gene primers. Assay used: immunoSEQ multiplex PCR; TCRdb lists only in-frame clones, some missing. V, J and clone size are taken as reported in that table, and D and trimming were inferred from the DNA itself. The sample yields some 260,000 clones, about 91% seen once. Germline assignment: CDR1 SGHNT and CDR2 YYREEE (reference sequence). The CDR3 extends over 15 amino acids. Trimming pared 4 bases from V and 5 bases from J, leaving 17 bases between. What was sequenced was peripheral blood. This receptor was obtained from a woman in her twenties or thirties with COVID-19, enrolled during active disease. The chain joins TRBV5-4 to TRBJ2-3; D is possibly TRBD2 (6 bases). The CDR3 loop is CASSPGSGGGDTQYF. The CDR3 DNA follows: TGTGCCAGCAGCCCCGGGTCCGGGGGTGGAGATACGCAGTATTTT.